This T cell receptor (beta chain) was captured by sequencing in a study of blood T cell repertoires in COVID-19. Study in general: Samples of COVID-19 (acute and convalescent) were obtained from the United States, Italy and Spain.

Two consecutive negative NP/OP PCR tests, clearance, or resolved symptoms defined Cohort 3 recovery. TCRdb's table, derived via immunoSEQ multiplex PCR, lists solely in-frame clones and lacks some. The data show hundreds of thousands of clones, with around 88% seen just once and approximately 2.1% held by the top ten. The sequenced sample was PBMCs or T cells enriched from blood (not recorded which). The source of this sequence is a woman aged 45-65 years who had recovered from COVID-19.

DNA of the CDR3: TGCGCCAGCAGCTTGGAACCAGGTCAACTGTTTTTT. Amino acids: CASSLEPGQLFF. The genes are TRBV5-1 and TRBJ1-4; the D is unclear. The CDR3 is 12 residues long. The V end was cut by 0 bases, the J end by 12 bases, with 9 bases between. From germline, CDR1 is SGHRS and CDR2 YFSETQ.